This T cell receptor (beta chain) emerged from a study of blood T cell repertoires in COVID-19. Overall study: From T cells, B-cell-depleted T cells, or PBMCs came the material, which was cDNA or gDNA.

This table comes from immunoSEQ multiplex PCR, and its TCRdb copy is limited to in-frame clones, with some not included. In the table there are more than 110,000 clones, more than 60% of which are singletons. Trimming removed 4 bases at V and 4 bases at J, with 16 bases between. Germline values: CDR1 KGHSH, CDR2 LQKENI. This CDR3 has 16 amino acids. The sample comprised peripheral blood. The TCR comes from a woman between 50 and 59 years old with active or convalescent COVID-19. V and J are TRBV18 and TRBJ2-2; D may be TRBD1 (5 bases). In DNA form, the CDR3 reads TGTGCCAGCTCACATAGCAGGGTCGAAGGCACCGGGGAGCTGTTTTTT. Translation gives CASSHSRVEGTGELFF.